This TCR beta chain appears in the sequencing data of a study of beta chain features in type 1 diabetes. Study outcomes and limitations: All four CD4+ subsets from Type 1 diabetes patients carried moderately but significantly shorter TCRB CDR3s. Possible PCR preference for shorter templates applied equally to patients and controls.

About this clone: Its specificity is not known.

The isolated RNA, all of it, was reverse transcribed, so expressed TCRB transcripts were what got sequenced. Here immunoSEQ multiplex PCR was the method, and the copy in TCRdb shows in-frame clones only, minus some. The sample includes hundreds of thousands of clones, 14% seen only once; the top ten take about 0.015%. Input material: naive CD4+ T cells from blood. This receptor was taken from a man in his thirties or forties with type 1 diabetes.

The chain's CDR3 is CAWSTGNYGYTF. CDR3 coding DNA: TGTGCCTGGAGTACCGGGAACTATGGCTACACCTTC. This chain uses TRBV30 with TRBJ1-2; no clear D gene. V was shortened by 2 bases and J by 2 bases, with 6 bases between the two germline ends. The CDR3 is 12 amino acids. Germline V gene sequence: CDR1 GTSNPN, CDR2 SVGIG (reference sequence).